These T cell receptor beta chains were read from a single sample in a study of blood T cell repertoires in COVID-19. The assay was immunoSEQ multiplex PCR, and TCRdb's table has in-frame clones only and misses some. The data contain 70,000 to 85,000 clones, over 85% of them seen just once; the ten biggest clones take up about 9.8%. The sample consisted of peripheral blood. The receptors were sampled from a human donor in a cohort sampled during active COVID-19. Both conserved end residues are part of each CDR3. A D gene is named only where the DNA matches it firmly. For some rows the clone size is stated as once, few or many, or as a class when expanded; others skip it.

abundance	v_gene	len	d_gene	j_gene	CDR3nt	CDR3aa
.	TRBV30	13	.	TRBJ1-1	TGTGCCTGGAGTAGGGGGGGTACTACTGAAGCTTTCTTT	CAWSRGGTTEAFF
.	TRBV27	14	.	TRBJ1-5	TGTGCCAGCAGTTTCGTTTATAGCAATCAGCCCCAGCATTTT	CASSFVYSNQPQHF
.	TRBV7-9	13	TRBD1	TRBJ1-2	TGTGCCAGCAGCCAAAACCAGGGGGGTGGCTACACCTTC	CASSQNQGGGYTF
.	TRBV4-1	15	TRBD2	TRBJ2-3	TGCGCCAGCAGTCTAGCGGGATCTAGCACAGATACGCAGTATTTT	CASSLAGSSTDTQYF
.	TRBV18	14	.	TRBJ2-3	TGTGCCAGCTCACCTCTAGGGGGCACAGATACGCAGTATTTT	CASSPLGGTDTQYF
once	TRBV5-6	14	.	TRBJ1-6	TGTGCCAGCAGCGGGAGCTCCTATAATTCACCCCTCCACTTT	CASSGSSYNSPLHF
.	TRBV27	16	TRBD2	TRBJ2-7	TGTGCCAGCAGGGCCCTCGGGACTAGCGGGACCTACGAGCAGTACTTC	CASRALGTSGTYEQYF
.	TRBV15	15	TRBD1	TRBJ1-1	TGTGCCACCAGCAGGACAGGGGCCGCGAACACTGAAGCTTTCTTT	CATSRTGAANTEAFF
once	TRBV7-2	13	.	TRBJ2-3	TGTGCCAGCAGCTTGGTCCGGTTGGATACGCAGTATTTT	CASSLVRLDTQYF
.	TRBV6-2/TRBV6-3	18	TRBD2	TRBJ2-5	TGTGCCAGCAGTTACTCGAGACGCCCTAGCGGACGCCAAGAGACCCAGTACTTC	CASSYSRRPSGRQETQYF
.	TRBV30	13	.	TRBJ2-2	TGTTGTGGGGGCCGGGTTGGGACCGGGGAGCTGTTTTTT	CCGGRVGTGELFF
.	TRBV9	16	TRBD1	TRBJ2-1	TGTGCCAGCAGCGTAGACCTGACAGGGTTGGACAATGAGCAGTTCTTC	CASSVDLTGLDNEQFF
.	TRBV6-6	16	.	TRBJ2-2	TGTGCCAGCAGTTACCTAGGGCAGGGTAGAACCGGGGAGCTGTTTTTT	CASSYLGQGRTGELFF
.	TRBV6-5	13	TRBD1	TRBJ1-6	TGTGCCAGCAGCCAGGGGGTTTACTCACCCCTCCACTTT	CASSQGVYSPLHF
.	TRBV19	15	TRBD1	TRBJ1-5	TGTGCCAGTAGTCCCCGACAGGGGGCCGGTGGGCCCCAGCATTTT	CASSPRQGAGGPQHF
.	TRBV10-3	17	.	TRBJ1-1	TGTGCCATCAGTGGTGGGCAGGGTCAAACATTGAACACTGAAGCTTTCTTT	CAISGGQGQTLNTEAFF
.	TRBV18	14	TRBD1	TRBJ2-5	TGTGCCAGCTCACTGGGACAGGGAGGCGAGACCCAGTACTTC	CASSLGQGGETQYF
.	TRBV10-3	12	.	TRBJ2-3	TGTGCCATCAGTGGAGACACAGATACGCAGTATTTT	CAISGDTDTQYF
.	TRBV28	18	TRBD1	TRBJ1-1	TGTGCCAGCACCCGTCGGCCCGGGACAGGGGGCTGGGGCACTGAAGCTTTCTTT	CASTRRPGTGGWGTEAFF
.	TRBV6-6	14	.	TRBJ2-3	TGTGCCAGCACGTGGAGTGTCAGCACAGATACGCAGTATTTT	CASTWSVSTDTQYF
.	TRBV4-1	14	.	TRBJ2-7	TGCGCCAGCAGCCCACTGGTCCCAGGGAACGAGCAGTACTTC	CASSPLVPGNEQYF
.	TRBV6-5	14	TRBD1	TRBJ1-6	TGTGCCAGCACCGGACAGGGAGATAATTCACCCCTCCACTTT	CASTGQGDNSPLHF
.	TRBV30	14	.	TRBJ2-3	TGTGCCTGGGGAGTCGGCGGGGGCACAGATACGCAGTATTTT	CAWGVGGGTDTQYF
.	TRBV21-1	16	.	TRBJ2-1	TGTGCCAGCAGCAAGGGCGGGACAGCACTTCACAATGAGCAGTTCTTC	CASSKGGTALHNEQFF
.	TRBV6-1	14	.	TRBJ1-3	TGTGCCAGCAGTGAACTGGGCGCTGGAAACACCATATATTTT	CASSELGAGNTIYF
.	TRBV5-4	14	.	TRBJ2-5	TGTGCCAGCAGCCCGCACAGTGAATTGGAGACCCAGTACTTC	CASSPHSELETQYF
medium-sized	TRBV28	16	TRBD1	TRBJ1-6	TGTGCCAGCAGTTCACGACAGGGAGCCTATAATTCACCCCTCCACTTT	CASSSRQGAYNSPLHF
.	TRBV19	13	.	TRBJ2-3	TGTGCCAGTAGTACGCTAGCAGCAGATACGCAGTATTTT	CASSTLAADTQYF
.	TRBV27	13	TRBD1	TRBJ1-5	TGTGCCACTTCGACAGGGGGGCATCAGCCCCAGCATTTT	CATSTGGHQPQHF
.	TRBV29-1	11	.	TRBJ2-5	TGCAGCGTTGAAAAAGGAGGAAGATGTTACTTC	CSVEKGGRCYF
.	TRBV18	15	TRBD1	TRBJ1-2	TGTGCCAGCTCACCAGGACAGGGTGATAACTATGGCTACACCTTC	CASSPGQGDNYGYTF
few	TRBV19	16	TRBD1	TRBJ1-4	TGTGCCAGTAGTACCCCGCGACAGGGGGAGGGAGAAAAACTGTTTTTT	CASSTPRQGEGEKLFF
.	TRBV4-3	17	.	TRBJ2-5	TGCGCCAGCAGCCAAGATCGGTGGGAGCGGGACCAAGAGACCCAGTACTTC	CASSQDRWERDQETQYF
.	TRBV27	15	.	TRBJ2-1	TGTGCCAGCAGTCTCACAGGGTCTACCACCGGTGAGCAGTTCTTC	CASSLTGSTTGEQFF
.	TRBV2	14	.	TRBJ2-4	TGTGCCAGCAGTGCTGATCTAGGAAGCAACATTCAGTACTTC	CASSADLGSNIQYF
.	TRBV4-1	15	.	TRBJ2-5	TGCGCCAGCAGCCACCCGCGAGGGTTATTCGAGACCCAGTACTTC	CASSHPRGLFETQYF
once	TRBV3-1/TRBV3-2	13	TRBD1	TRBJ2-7	TGTGCCAGCAGCCGGACAGGTCACTACGAGCAGTACTTC	CASSRTGHYEQYF
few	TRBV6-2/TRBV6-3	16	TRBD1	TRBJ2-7	TGTGCCAGCAGTTACTGGACAGGCAAAGGACCTTACGAGCAGTACTTC	CASSYWTGKGPYEQYF
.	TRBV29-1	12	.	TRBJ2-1	TGCAGCGTTGACAGGGGAGCTAATGAGCAGTTCTTC	CSVDRGANEQFF
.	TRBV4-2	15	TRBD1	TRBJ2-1	TGTGCCAGCAGCCCCCGAGCAGGGGGAAGCAATGAGCAGTTCTTC	CASSPRAGGSNEQFF
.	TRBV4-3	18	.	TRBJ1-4	TGCGCCAGCAGCCAAGACTCCCCGGGGGGGGAGGGCAATGAAAAACTGTTTTTT	CASSQDSPGGEGNEKLFF
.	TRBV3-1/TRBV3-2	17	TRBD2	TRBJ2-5	TGTGCCAGCAGCCAAGACCCCCTAGCGGGAGGTTTAGAGACCCAGTACTTC	CASSQDPLAGGLETQYF
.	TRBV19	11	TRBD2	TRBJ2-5	TGTGCCAGCGGGACTAGCGAGACCCAGTACTTC	CASGTSETQYF
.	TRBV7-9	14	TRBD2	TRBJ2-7	TGTGCCAGCAGCGCAAGCGGGAGCTCCTACGAGCAGTACTTC	CASSASGSSYEQYF